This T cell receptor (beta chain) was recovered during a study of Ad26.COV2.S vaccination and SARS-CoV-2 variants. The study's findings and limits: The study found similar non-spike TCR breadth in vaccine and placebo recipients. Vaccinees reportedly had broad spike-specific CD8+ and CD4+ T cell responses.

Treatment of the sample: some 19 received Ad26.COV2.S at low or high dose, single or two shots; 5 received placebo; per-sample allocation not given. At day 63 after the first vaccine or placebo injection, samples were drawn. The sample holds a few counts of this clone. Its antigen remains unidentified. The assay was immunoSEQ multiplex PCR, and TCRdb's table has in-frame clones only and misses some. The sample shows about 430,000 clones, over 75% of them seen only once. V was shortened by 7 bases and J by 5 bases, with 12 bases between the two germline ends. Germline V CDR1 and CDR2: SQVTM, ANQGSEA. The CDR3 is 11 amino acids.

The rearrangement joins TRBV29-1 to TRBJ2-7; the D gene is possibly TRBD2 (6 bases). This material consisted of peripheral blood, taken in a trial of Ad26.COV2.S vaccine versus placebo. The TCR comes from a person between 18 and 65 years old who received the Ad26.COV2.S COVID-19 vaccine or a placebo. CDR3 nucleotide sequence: TGCAGCGCCAGACTAGTTGACGAGCAGTACTTC. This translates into CSARLVDEQYF.